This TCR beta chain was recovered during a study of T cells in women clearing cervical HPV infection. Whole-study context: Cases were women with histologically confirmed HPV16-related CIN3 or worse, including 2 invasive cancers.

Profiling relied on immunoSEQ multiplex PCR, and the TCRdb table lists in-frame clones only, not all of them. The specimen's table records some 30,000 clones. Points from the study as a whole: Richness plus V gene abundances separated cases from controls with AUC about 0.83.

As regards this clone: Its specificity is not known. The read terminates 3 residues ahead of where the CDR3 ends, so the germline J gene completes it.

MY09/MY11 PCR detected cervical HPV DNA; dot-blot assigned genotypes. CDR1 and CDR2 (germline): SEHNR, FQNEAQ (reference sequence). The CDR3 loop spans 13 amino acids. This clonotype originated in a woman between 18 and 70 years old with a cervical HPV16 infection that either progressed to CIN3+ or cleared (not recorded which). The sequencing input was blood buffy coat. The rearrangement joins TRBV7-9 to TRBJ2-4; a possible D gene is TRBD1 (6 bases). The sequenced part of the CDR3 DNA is TGTGCCAGCAGCGCCCGGGACATCGATGGT. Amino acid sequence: CASSARDIDG. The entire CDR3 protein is CASSARDIDGQYF. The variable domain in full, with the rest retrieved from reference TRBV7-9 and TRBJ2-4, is DTGVSQNPRHKITKRGQNVTFRCDPISEHNRLYWYRQTLGQGPEFLTYFQNEAQLEKSRLLSDRFSAERPKGSFSTLEIQRTEQGDSAMYLCASSARDIDGQYFGAGTRLSVL.